These 22 T cell receptor beta chains originate from one sample sequenced in a study of T cell responses to AZD1222 COVID-19 vaccine. The repertoire was sequenced with immunoSEQ multiplex PCR; TCRdb's copy has only in-frame clones and lacks some. The sample has roughly 150,000 clones, about nine tenths seen once; the top ten hold 1.3% to 1.5%. The source material was peripheral blood, sampled on day 0 of AZD1222 vaccination. The receptors come from an adult in good health.

The V call is TRBV10-3, the J call TRBJ1-2, with 9 bases fitting TRBD1. CDR3 length equals 14 residues. Losses at the gene ends were 0 bases for V and 12 bases for J; bases not matched to a gene: 8. CDR1 is ENHRY, CDR2 SYGVKD, per germline. CDR3 loop: CAISESRTGVFHTF. The CDR3 DNA reads TGTGCCATCAGTGAGTCGCGGACAGGGGTATTCCACACCTTC.

This rearrangement joins TRBV18 to TRBJ2-1, with D possibly being TRBD1 (6 bases). V was cut by 2 bases and J by 6 bases, with 23 bases left in between. CDR1 and CDR2 from the germline V gene are KGHSH and LQKENI. The CDR3 consists of 18 residues. This CDR3 reads CASSPYRTGTSTFNEQFF. The CDR3 nucleotides are TGTGCCAGCTCACCATACCGGACCGGGACAAGTACGTTCAATGAGCAGTTCTTC.

This chain uses TRBV28 with TRBJ1-4, with TRBD1 matching over 7 bases. Germline CDR1 MDHEN, CDR2 SYDVKM. CDR3 length equals 15 residues. V gave up 3 bases and J gave up 7 bases; unmatched junction bases: 8. CDR3 residues: CASSLGGGGSEKLFF. DNA for the CDR3: TGTGCCAGCAGTTTGGGGGGAGGGGGCTCTGAAAAACTGTTTTTT.

This clone was counted a single time. The V and J genes are TRBV5-8 and TRBJ2-5; 8 bases are shared with TRBD2. CDR3 length: 15 residues. Germline lookup yields CDR1 SGHTS and CDR2 YDEGEE. The V segment lost 2 bases and the J segment 7 bases; nucleotides outside the gene matches: 10. DNA for the CDR3: TGTGCCAGCAGCTTAGCCGGGACTAGAGGCATGACCCAGTACTTC. Protein: CASSLAGTRGMTQYF.

The rearrangement uses TRBV30 and TRBJ2-7; possible D gene TRBD1, 5 bases. This CDR3 has 15 residues. Trimming removed 3 bases from V and 4 bases from J, with 19 bases in between. Germline V lookup: CDR1 GTSNPN, CDR2 SVGIG (reference sequence). The CDR3, as DNA: TGTGCCTGGAGGACCCCTCAGGGCCTAATTTACGAGCAGTACTTC. This gives the protein CAWRTPQGLIYEQYF.

The chain uses TRBV6-6 and TRBJ1-2, with 10 bases fitting TRBD1. CDR1 and CDR2 (germline): MNHNY, SVGAGI (reference sequence). The junction had 3 bases not matched to a gene; V was cut back by 2 bases and J by 6 bases. This CDR3 is built from 14 residues. The CDR3 here is CASSYGDRGNGYTF. CDR3 nucleotides: TGTGCCAGCAGTTACGGGGACAGGGGTAATGGCTACACCTTC.

This sequence joins TRBV27 and TRBJ1-4; a possible D gene is TRBD1 (5 bases). Trimming removed 3 bases at V and 7 bases at J, with 12 bases between. Germline CDR1 is MNHEY and CDR2 is SMNVEV (reference sequence). The CDR3 loop spans 14 amino acids. This chain's CDR3 is CASSFWGEGEKLFF. In DNA, the CDR3 is TGTGCCAGCAGTTTTTGGGGGGAGGGTGAAAAACTGTTTTTT.

The chain carries TRBV19 and TRBJ1-5, with unresolved D. V was pared by 7 bases and J by 9 bases, with 16 bases between. The germline V gene encodes CDR1 LNHDA and CDR2 SQIVND (reference sequence). CDR3 length: 13 amino acids. CDR3 protein: CASTPSPPGPQHF. CDR3 sequence (DNA): TGTGCCAGTACACCATCGCCCCCGGGGCCCCAGCATTTT.

The chain links TRBV19 to TRBJ1-1; D perhaps matches TRBD1 (6 bases). Per germline, CDR1 LNHDA and CDR2 SQIVND (reference sequence). The V end was cut by 3 bases, the J end by 7 bases, with 15 bases between. The length of the CDR3 is 14 residues. CDR3 region: CASSIGAGVNEAFF. The CDR3 DNA sequence: TGTGCCAGTAGTATTGGGGCAGGGGTGAATGAAGCTTTCTTT.

The V call is TRBV7-6, the J call TRBJ2-7, with D hard to call. The V and J ends lost 2 bases and 3 bases respectively, with 14 bases between them. CDR3 length: 15 amino acids. The germline CDR1 and CDR2 sequences are SGHVS and FNYEAQ. CDR3: CASSLLGGSFYEQYF. DNA of the CDR3: TGTGCCAGCAGCTTACTTGGCGGCAGCTTCTACGAGCAGTACTTC.

The V gene is TRBV6-5, the J gene TRBJ1-3; possibly TRBD1 for D (6 bases). This CDR3 spans 15 amino acids. CDR1 is MNHEY and CDR2 is SVGAGI in the germline V gene. V dropped 2 bases and J dropped 2 bases, with 10 bases sitting between them. In DNA, the CDR3 is TGTGCCAGCAGTTACCGAAGGGGGACTGGAAACACCATATATTTT. This sequence encodes CASSYRRGTGNTIYF.

The chain joins TRBV19 to TRBJ2-1, with D maybe TRBD2 (5 bases). Germline CDR1 reads LNHDA; CDR2 reads SQIVND (reference sequence). Trimming stripped 5 bases from V and 9 bases from J, with 20 bases between. The CDR3 totals 15 residues. The CDR3 DNA sequence: TGTGCCAGTAGTCCTCGAACCATAAATCGGGGTGAGCAGTTCTTC. It translates to CASSPRTINRGEQFF.

This chain joins TRBV3-1 (or the pseudogene TRBV3-2) and TRBJ1-5; D unresolved. The ends were cut back, 1 base at V and 2 bases at J, with 6 bases in the middle. CDR1 and CDR2 (germline): LGHDT, YNNKEL (reference sequence). This CDR3 spans 14 amino acids. The CDR3 nucleotides are TGTGCCAGCAGCCAAGCGTGGGGCAATCAGCCCCAGCATTTT. This translates into CASSQAWGNQPQHF.

The chain combines TRBV7-9 with TRBJ2-1; TRBD2 aligns across 7 bases. With V trimmed by 7 bases and J by 5 bases, 11 bases remained unmatched. The CDR3 is 15 amino acids. Germline CDR1 is SEHNR and CDR2 is FQNEAQ (reference sequence). This chain's CDR3 is CASTPPGLADNEQFF. The CDR3 coding sequence is TGTGCCAGCACCCCTCCAGGGCTAGCGGACAATGAGCAGTTCTTC.

This clone was seen only once. The chain combines TRBV6-1 with TRBJ1-5, with D unclear. CDR1 is MNHNS, CDR2 SASEGT, per germline. Trimming removed 5 bases from V and 1 base from J, with 9 bases in between. There are 14 residues in the CDR3. This CDR3 reads CASSPRVSNQPQHF. For the CDR3, the DNA is TGTGCCAGCAGTCCCCGGGTCAGCAATCAGCCCCAGCATTTT.

The rearrangement uses TRBV28 and TRBJ1-1; 7 bases map to TRBD1. The CDR3 runs to 16 residues. V lost 4 bases and J lost 1; bases outside the gene matches: 9. The germline V gene encodes CDR1 MDHEN and CDR2 SYDVKM. The CDR3 sequence: CASSSFGQEGNTEAFF. The CDR3 DNA reads as TGTGCCAGCAGTTCTTTTGGACAGGAGGGGAACACTGAAGCTTTCTTT.

The V gene is TRBV3-1 (or the pseudogene TRBV3-2), the J gene TRBJ2-7, with a tentative D call TRBD2 (6 bases). This CDR3 region has 16 residues. The V gene lost 1 base and the J gene lost 2 bases, with 15 bases spanning the gap. Germline-derived CDR1 and CDR2 are LGHDT and YNNKEL (reference sequence). CDR3 DNA: TGTGCCAGCAGCCAAGTCGGCGGGGAACCAACCTACGAGCAGTACTTC. It is translated as CASSQVGGEPTYEQYF.

The chain joins TRBV7-9 to TRBJ1-3; the D gene is possibly TRBD1 (6 bases). The ends were cut back, 5 bases at V and 4 bases at J, with 18 bases in the middle. Germline V gives CDR1 SEHNR, CDR2 FQNEAQ (reference sequence). The CDR3 covers 16 residues. The CDR3 coding sequence is TGTGCCAGCAGCCCACGGGACATTCTGTCCGGAAACACCATATATTTT. Encoded protein: CASSPRDILSGNTIYF.

The sample holds one count of this clone. J is TRBJ2-1 and V is TRBV28; TRBD2 matches at 14 bases. This CDR3 contains 17 residues. J gave up 4 bases and V 8 bases, and 10 bases lay outside the gene matches. The germline V gene encodes CDR1 MDHEN and CDR2 SYDVKM. Here the CDR3 DNA reads TGTGCCAGCCTCAGAGGACTAGCGGGAGGCTTTTACAATGAGCAGTTCTTC. Residues: CASLRGLAGGFYNEQFF.

V gene TRBV4-3 combines with J gene TRBJ1-1, with D uncertain. V gave up 0 bases and J gave up 0 bases, with 8 bases separating them. In germline, CDR1 is LGHNA, CDR2 YSLEER. This CDR3 is built from 15 residues. The CDR3 region has the DNA TGCGCCAGCAGCCAAGAAGGCGCCCTGAACACTGAAGCTTTCTTT. Residues: CASSQEGALNTEAFF.

V and J are TRBV12-3 or TRBV12-4 and TRBJ2-1, with unresolved D. CDR3 length: 11 residues. V was cut by 7 bases and J by 6 bases, with 7 bases left in between. The CDR3: CASTLGNEQFF. The CDR3 bases are TGTGCCAGCACCCTAGGCAATGAGCAGTTCTTC.

This clone was seen only a few times. The V call is TRBV2, the J call TRBJ1-2; 9 nucleotides agree with TRBD1. This CDR3 is built from 13 residues. CDR1 SNHLY and CDR2 FYNNEI come from the germline V gene. The V gene end was trimmed by 2 bases and the J gene end by 7 bases; junction bases not matched to a gene: 2. CDR3: CASSERDRAGYTF. As DNA, the CDR3 is TGTGCCAGCAGTGAACGGGACAGGGCTGGCTACACCTTC.